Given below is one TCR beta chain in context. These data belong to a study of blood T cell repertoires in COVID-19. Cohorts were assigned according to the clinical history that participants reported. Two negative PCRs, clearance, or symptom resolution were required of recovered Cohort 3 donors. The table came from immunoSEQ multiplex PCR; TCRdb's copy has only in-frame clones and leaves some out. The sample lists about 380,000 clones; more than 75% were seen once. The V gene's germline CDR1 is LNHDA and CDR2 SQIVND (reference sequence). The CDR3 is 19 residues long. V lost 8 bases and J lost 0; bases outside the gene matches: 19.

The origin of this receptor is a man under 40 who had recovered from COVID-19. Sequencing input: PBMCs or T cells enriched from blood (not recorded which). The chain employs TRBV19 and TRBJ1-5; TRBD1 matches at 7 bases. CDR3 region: CASAGVYRDRSYSNQPQHF. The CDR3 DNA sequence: TGTGCCAGTGCGGGCGTATACCGGGACAGATCCTATAGCAATCAGCCCCAGCATTTT. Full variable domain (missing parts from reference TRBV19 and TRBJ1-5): DGGITQSPKYLFRKEGQNVTLSCEQNLNHDAMYWYRQDPGQGLRLIYYSQIVNDFQKGDIAEGYSVSREKKESFPLTVTSAQKNPTAFYLCASAGVYRDRSYSNQPQHFGDGTRLSIL.